This T cell receptor beta chain was observed in a study of response to subunit inactivated influenza vaccine. Study-wide findings and caveats: Authors suggested each seasonal influenza vaccination recruits few new T cells.

CDR1 and CDR2 (germline): SGHRS, YFSETQ. The CDR3 spans 15 residues. Trimming cost V 4 bases and J 2 bases, with 15 bases left between them. Concerning this clonotype: Its matching antigen is unknown.

One entry per CDR3 protein results from TCRdb running MiXCR on the RT-PCR reads. There are about 190,000 distinct CDR3 sequences in the sample; 13% to 15% occur only once, and approximately 30% lies in the top ten. This sample comprised CD8+ T cells sorted from PBMCs, obtained 4 to 6 days after vaccination. The gene calls are TRBV5-1 and TRBJ1-2; the D is unclear. The clonotype was recovered from a man aged 45-60 years who received an inactivated influenza vaccine. The CDR3 DNA sequence: TGCGCCAGCAGCATATACACGGGGAAAAACTATGGCTACACCTTC. Protein product: CASSIYTGKNYGYTF.